The rows below give T cell receptor beta chains drawn from one sample of a study of post-analysis software for immune sequencing data. A single record per CDR3 protein comes from TCRdb applying MiXCR to the PCR reads. Of roughly 620,000 distinct CDR3 sequences listed, around 44% were seen once; the top ten hold under 2%. Source material: blood. All receptors derive from a girl aged 10 to 17 with multiple sclerosis. Both conserved end residues are part of each CDR3. The D gene is left open where the match is weak. Some rows have no size entry. The others give once, few or many, or a class for an expanded clone.

V gene	D gene	clone size	CDR3 length	J gene	CDR3 DNA	CDR3 protein
TRBV20-1	TRBD2	NA	14	TRBJ2-7	TGCAGTGCTAGCCTGGGGGGGAGCTCCTACGAGCAGTACTTC	CSASLGGSSYEQYF
TRBV27	TRBD2	NA	15	TRBJ2-2	TGTGCCAGCAGTTTTACTAGCGGGATGGCCGGGGAGCTGTTTTTT	CASSFTSGMAGELFF
TRBV27	NA	NA	15	TRBJ2-7	TGTGCCAGCAGTTTAGAGGGGGGGCGCAGGGACGAGCAGTACTTC	CASSLEGGRRDEQYF
TRBV29-1	NA	NA	11	TRBJ1-1	TGCAGCGTTGAATACAGTGGGAAAGCTTTCTTT	CSVEYSGKAFF
TRBV29-1	NA	once	14	TRBJ1-1	TGCAGCGTTGAAGATGGACGGCTCAACACTGAAGCTTTCTTT	CSVEDGRLNTEAFF
TRBV7-3	TRBD1	NA	14	TRBJ2-1	TGTGCCAGCAGCCCCACAGGGGCTGACAATGAGCAGTTCTTC	CASSPTGADNEQFF
TRBV20-1	TRBD2	once	14	TRBJ2-1	TGCAGTGCTAGCTGGCGGGGGGGCCTAGATGAGCAGTTCTTC	CSASWRGGLDEQFF
TRBV11-2	TRBD1	few	14	TRBJ2-3	TGTGCCAGCAGCGAACAGGGGGGCGCAGATACGCAGTATTTT	CASSEQGGADTQYF
TRBV25-1	NA	few	12	TRBJ2-1	TGTACCAGCAGTGTGGGAGACAATGAGCAGTTCTTC	CTSSVGDNEQFF
TRBV5-1	NA	NA	15	TRBJ1-1	TGCGCCAGCAGCTTGGGGGACACCATGAACACTGAAGCTTTCTTT	CASSLGDTMNTEAFF
TRBV7-9	TRBD2	many	13	TRBJ2-1	TGTGCCAGCAGGGATTCTAGCGGGAGCGGGGAGTTCTTC	CASRDSSGSGEFF
TRBV3-1	NA	NA	15	TRBJ1-2	TGTGCCAGCAGCCAAGTTTTGGGGGCGAGGAGTGGCTACACCTTC	CASSQVLGARSGYTF
TRBV5-1	NA	few	12	TRBJ2-1	TGCGCCAGCAGCCATAACTGGAATGAGCAGTTCTTC	CASSHNWNEQFF
TRBV20-1	TRBD1	NA	13	TRBJ2-5	TGCAGTGCTTGGGGACAGGGGTCAGAGACCCAGTACTTC	CSAWGQGSETQYF
TRBV20-1	NA	few	18	TRBJ2-1	TGCAGTGCTAGAAGGAGGACTCAGACCGCGATCTCCTACAATGAGCAGTTCTTC	CSARRRTQTAISYNEQFF
TRBV12-3/TRBV12-4	TRBD1	few	16	TRBJ2-1	TGTGCCAGCAGTTTAGGGACAGGGGACGTCTACAATGAGCAGTTCTTC	CASSLGTGDVYNEQFF
TRBV6-6	TRBD2	few	17	TRBJ2-7	TGTGCCAGCAGTTATATGACTAGCGGGAGTGACATCCACGAGCAGTACTTC	CASSYMTSGSDIHEQYF
TRBV5-1	NA	NA	15	TRBJ2-6	TGCGCCAGCAGCGTAGGGTACACTGGGGCCAACGTCCCGACTTTC	CASSVGYTGANVPTF
TRBV7-9	NA	NA	14	TRBJ2-1	TGTGCCAGCAGCCTCGGAGCCCGGGACAATGAGCAGTTCTTC	CASSLGARDNEQFF
TRBV7-9	NA	NA	16	TRBJ1-2	TGTGCCAGCAGCCCAGGAGTAAGGCCGGAGTTCTATGGCTACACCTTC	CASSPGVRPEFYGYTF
TRBV12-3/TRBV12-4	TRBD2	few	17	TRBJ2-3	TGTGCCAGCAGACCCAGACTAGCGGGCCCTAGCACAGATACGCAGTATTTT	CASRPRLAGPSTDTQYF
TRBV7-9	NA	few	11	TRBJ2-7	TGTGCCACTGAACGATCCTACGAGCAGTACTTC	CATERSYEQYF
TRBV6-6	NA	NA	15	TRBJ2-7	TGTGCCAGCAGTTACTCGGGGGTCAGACCCCCGAAGCAGTACTTC	CASSYSGVRPPKQYF
TRBV13	NA	few	15	TRBJ1-2	TGTGCCAGCAGCTCCACCCAGGACAGCCCTCATGGCTACACCTTC	CASSSTQDSPHGYTF
TRBV12-3/TRBV12-4	TRBD1	NA	14	TRBJ2-5	TGTGCCAGCAGTCAGACACAGGGGTCAGGGACCCAGTACTTC	CASSQTQGSGTQYF
TRBV6-1	TRBD1	NA	14	TRBJ1-1	TGTGCCAGCAGTCCGATCTGGACAGGGGGCGAGGCTTTCTTT	CASSPIWTGGEAFF
TRBV7-9	TRBD2	NA	13	TRBJ2-5	TGTGCCAGCAGCTCGCTAGCGGGAGCGACTCTGTACTTC	CASSSLAGATLYF
TRBV10-3	TRBD1	NA	15	TRBJ2-2	TGTGCCATCAGCGCGGGACAGGGGATCACCGGGGAGCTGTTTTTT	CAISAGQGITGELFF
TRBV13	NA	NA	17	TRBJ2-5	TGTGCCAGCAGCTTAAATCGCGGCCTTAGTACCAAAGAGACCCAGTACTTC	CASSLNRGLSTKETQYF
TRBV15	NA	few	13	TRBJ2-5	TGTGCCACCAGCTGGAGGTCGTTGGAGACCCAGTACTTC	CATSWRSLETQYF
TRBV7-8	NA	NA	16	TRBJ1-5	TGTGCCAGCAGCGGCGCCAGGGGCCGAAACAATCAGCCCCAGCATTTT	CASSGARGRNNQPQHF
TRBV20-1	TRBD1	NA	14	TRBJ2-7	TGCAGTGCTGAGGATAGGACAGGGGGCTACGAGCAGTACTTC	CSAEDRTGGYEQYF
TRBV5-5	TRBD1	few	16	TRBJ2-7	TGTGCCAGCAGCTTTTGGACCGGGACAGGCTCCTACGAGCAGTACTTC	CASSFWTGTGSYEQYF
TRBV6-4	NA	few	12	TRBJ2-7	TGTGCCAGGATAAATCCCGTCCACGAGCAGTACTTC	CARINPVHEQYF
TRBV5-1	NA	few	15	TRBJ2-4	TGCGCCAGCAGCTTGGCAGCAGGGGGGCAAAACATTCAGTACTTC	CASSLAAGGQNIQYF
TRBV4-1	NA	NA	16	TRBJ2-3	TGCGCCAGCAGCCTAATGACAGGGGAGGGGGCAAATACGCAGTATTTT	CASSLMTGEGANTQYF
TRBV7-9	TRBD2	NA	15	TRBJ2-1	TGTGCCAGCAGCGCTCTAGCGGGAGCCCCCAATGAGCAGTTCTTC	CASSALAGAPNEQFF
TRBV10-2	NA	NA	12	TRBJ2-7	TGCGCCAGCATGAGTCTACGATACGAGCAGTACTTC	CASMSLRYEQYF
TRBV6-2/TRBV6-3	NA	NA	14	TRBJ1-1	TGTGCCAGCAGTCAACAGTCTATGAACACTGAAGCTTTCTTT	CASSQQSMNTEAFF
TRBV7-2	NA	NA	15	TRBJ2-3	TGTGCCAGCAAGGCGGGGTCCTCTAGCACAGATACGCAGTATTTT	CASKAGSSSTDTQYF
TRBV5-1	NA	few	13	TRBJ2-5	TGCGCCAGCCAGCCAGGGTTCGAAGAGACCCAGTACTTC	CASQPGFEETQYF
TRBV20-1	NA	NA	14	TRBJ2-7	TGCAGTGGACAGCCGGGACTCGAGCCCTACGAGCAGTACTTC	CSGQPGLEPYEQYF
TRBV5-1	NA	few	15	TRBJ2-7	TGCGCCAGCAGCTTGGAGGCGACAGGAGCCTACGAGCAGTACTTC	CASSLEATGAYEQYF